These 7 T cell receptor beta chains originate from one sample sequenced in a study of naive and memory T cell subsets. Both TRBC1 and TRBC2 were covered by a beta constant-region primer of two equimolar oligonucleotides. Nested alpha and beta constant-region primers with the SP2 primer drove four PCR rounds on ligated cDNA. Via MiXCR, TCRdb re-called the UMI-ligation and nested PCR reads, giving one row per CDR3 protein. There are 20,000 to 25,000 distinct CDR3 sequences in the sample; roughly 9.6% occur only once, and 22% lies in the top ten. Sequenced sample: central memory CD8+ T cells from blood. All receptors come from a human donor in good health.

The gene calls are TRBV20-1 and TRBJ2-7; TRBD1 might be the D (5 bases). Germline V gives CDR1 DFQATT, CDR2 SNEGSKA (reference sequence). V was trimmed by 0 bases and J by 0 bases, leaving 12 bases between them. The CDR3 totals 15 residues. The CDR3 DNA reads as TGCAGTGCTAGAGATTTTTTCAGGGACTCCTACGAGCAGTACTTC. Its protein is CSARDFFRDSYEQYF.

Ten or more counts support this clonotype. The V call is TRBV27, the J call TRBJ2-7; 8 nucleotides match TRBD2. The CDR3 has 13 amino acids. Trimming at V came to 8 bases and at J to 5 bases, leaving 8 bases not matched to a gene. The germline CDR1 and CDR2 sequences are MNHEY and SMNVEV (reference sequence). In nucleotides, the CDR3 is TGTGCCAGCGGGTGGACTAGCAGCGACGAGCAGTACTTC. It specifies CASGWTSSDEQYF.

This clonotype counts as medium-sized. This chain connects TRBV7-6 to TRBJ2-1; a weak D match, TRBD1 (5 bases). The V end was cut by 2 bases, the J end by 4 bases, with 12 bases between. Germline V gene lookup returns CDR1 SGHVS and CDR2 FNYEAQ. CDR3 size: 15 residues. The CDR3 protein is CASSLKGADYNEQFF. Written as DNA, the CDR3 is TGTGCCAGCAGCTTAAAAGGGGCAGATTACAATGAGCAGTTCTTC.

The DNA for the CDR3 is TGTGCCAGCAGCTTAGTAGCGGGAGGTAGTATAGGGGCCAACGTCCTGACTTTC. Translating gives CASSLVAGGSIGANVLTF. The rearrangement joins TRBV7-2 to TRBJ2-6; 10 bases map to TRBD2. Germline assignment: CDR1 SGHTA and CDR2 FQGNSA. CDR3 length equals 18 residues. V dropped 1 base and J dropped 4; count of bases not matched to a gene: 7.

This clonotype was recorded at least ten times. The J gene is TRBJ2-1, the V gene TRBV28; TRBD2 aligns across 13 bases. With V trimmed by 4 bases and J by 8 bases, 17 bases remained unmatched. Germline values: CDR1 MDHEN, CDR2 SYDVKM. CDR3 size: 19 residues. The CDR3 DNA reads TGTGCCAGCAGTTCACCCATCGACGGACTAGCGGGAGAGGTAGATGAGCAGTTCTTC. Residues: CASSSPIDGLAGEVDEQFF.

By sample fraction, this clonotype is medium-sized (0.01 to 0.1%). The chain employs TRBV27 and TRBJ2-5; D possibly corresponds to TRBD1 (5 bases). The V end lost 5 bases, the J end lost 2 bases, and 12 bases lay between the germline ends. This CDR3 comprises 14 residues. Germline assignment: CDR1 MNHEY and CDR2 SMNVEV (reference sequence). CDR3 DNA sequence: TGTGCCAGCAGTCCAGGGAACCCACAAGAGACCCAGTACTTC. As protein: CASSPGNPQETQYF.

This clonotype was seen at least ten times. The chain recombines TRBV6-1 with TRBJ2-1; 8 bases match TRBD2. Per the germline V gene, CDR1 is MNHNS and CDR2 is SASEGT. CDR3 length equals 16 residues. Trimming took 5 bases from V and 3 from J; bases not matched to a gene: 9. Here the CDR3 DNA reads TGTGCCAGCAGTATCCGAGCGGGAGTGGTCTACAATGAGCAGTTCTTC. Its translation is CASSIRAGVVYNEQFF.